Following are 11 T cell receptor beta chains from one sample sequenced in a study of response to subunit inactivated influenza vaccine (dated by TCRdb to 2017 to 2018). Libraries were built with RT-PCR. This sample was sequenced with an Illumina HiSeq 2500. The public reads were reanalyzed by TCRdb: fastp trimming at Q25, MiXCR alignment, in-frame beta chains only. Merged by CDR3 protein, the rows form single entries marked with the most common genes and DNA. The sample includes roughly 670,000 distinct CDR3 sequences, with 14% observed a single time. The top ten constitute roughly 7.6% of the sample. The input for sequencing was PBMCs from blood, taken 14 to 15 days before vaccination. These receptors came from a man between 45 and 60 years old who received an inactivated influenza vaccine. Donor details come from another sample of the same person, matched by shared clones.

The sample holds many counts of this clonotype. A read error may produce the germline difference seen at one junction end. DNA of the CDR3: TGTGCCAGCAGCTTAGGACAGGGCAGTTCACCCCTCCACTTT. Its translation is CASSLGQGSSPLHF. The rearrangement links TRBV12-3 or TRBV12-4 to TRBJ1-6; 8 nucleotides align to TRBD1. The CDR3 runs to 14 residues.

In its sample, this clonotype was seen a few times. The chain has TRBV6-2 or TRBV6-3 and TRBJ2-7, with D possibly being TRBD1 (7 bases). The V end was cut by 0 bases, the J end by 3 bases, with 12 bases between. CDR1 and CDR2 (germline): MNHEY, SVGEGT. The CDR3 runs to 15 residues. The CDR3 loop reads CASSYSGGQNYEQYF. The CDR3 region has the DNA TGTGCCAGCAGTTACTCGGGGGGACAGAACTACGAGCAGTACTTC.

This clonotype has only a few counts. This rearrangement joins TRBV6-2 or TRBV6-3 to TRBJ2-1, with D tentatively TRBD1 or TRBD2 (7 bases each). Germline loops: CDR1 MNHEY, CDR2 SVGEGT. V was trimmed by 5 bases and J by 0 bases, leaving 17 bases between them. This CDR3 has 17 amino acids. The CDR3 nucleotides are TGTGCCAGCAGTATCAGGGGGGGCTCGAGCTCCTACAATGAGCAGTTCTTC. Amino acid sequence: CASSIRGGSSSYNEQFF.

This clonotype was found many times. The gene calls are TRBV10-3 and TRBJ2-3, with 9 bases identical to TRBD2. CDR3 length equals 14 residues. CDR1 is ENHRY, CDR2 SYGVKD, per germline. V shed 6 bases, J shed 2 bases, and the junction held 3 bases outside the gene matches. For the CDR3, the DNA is TGTGCCATCAGCGCTAGCGGGGACACAGATACGCAGTATTTT. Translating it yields CAISASGDTDTQYF.

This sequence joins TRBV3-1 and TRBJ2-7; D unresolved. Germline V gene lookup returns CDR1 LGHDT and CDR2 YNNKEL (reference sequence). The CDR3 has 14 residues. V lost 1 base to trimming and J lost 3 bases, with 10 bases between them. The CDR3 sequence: CASSQATLNYEQYF. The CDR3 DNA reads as TGTGCCAGCAGCCAAGCTACCCTCAACTACGAGCAGTACTTC.

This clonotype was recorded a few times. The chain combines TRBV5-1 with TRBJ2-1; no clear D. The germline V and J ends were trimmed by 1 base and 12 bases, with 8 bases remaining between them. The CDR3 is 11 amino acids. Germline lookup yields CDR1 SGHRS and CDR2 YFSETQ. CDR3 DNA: TGCGCCAGCAGCTTGAGGGATCGGCAGTTCTTC. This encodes CASSLRDRQFF.

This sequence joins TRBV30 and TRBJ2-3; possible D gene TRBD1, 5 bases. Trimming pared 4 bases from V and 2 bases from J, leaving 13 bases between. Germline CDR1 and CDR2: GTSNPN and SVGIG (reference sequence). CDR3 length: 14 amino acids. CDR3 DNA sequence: TGTGCCTGGACCGTTTGGGGCGACACAGATACGCAGTATTTT. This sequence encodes CAWTVWGDTDTQYF.

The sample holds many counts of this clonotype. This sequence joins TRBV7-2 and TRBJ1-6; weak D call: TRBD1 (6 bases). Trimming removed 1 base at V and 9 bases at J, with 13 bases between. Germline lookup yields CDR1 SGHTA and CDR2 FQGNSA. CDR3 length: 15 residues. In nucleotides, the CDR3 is TGTGCCAGCAGCTTAGGACAGGTGGTAGGTTCACCCCTCCACTTT. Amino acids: CASSLGQVVGSPLHF.

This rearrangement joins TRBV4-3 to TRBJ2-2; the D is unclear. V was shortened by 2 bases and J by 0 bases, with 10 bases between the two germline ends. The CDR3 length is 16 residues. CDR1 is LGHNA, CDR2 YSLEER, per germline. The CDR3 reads CASSQSAAANTGELFF. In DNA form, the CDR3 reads TGCGCCAGCAGCCAATCCGCGGCGGCGAACACCGGGGAGCTGTTTTTT.

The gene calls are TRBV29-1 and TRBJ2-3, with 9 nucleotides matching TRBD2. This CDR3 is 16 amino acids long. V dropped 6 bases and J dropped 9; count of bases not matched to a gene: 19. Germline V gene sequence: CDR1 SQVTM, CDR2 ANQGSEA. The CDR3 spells CSVTPRLAGGQGTQYF. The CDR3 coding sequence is TGCAGCGTAACCCCCCGACTGGCGGGGGGGCAGGGGACGCAGTATTTT.

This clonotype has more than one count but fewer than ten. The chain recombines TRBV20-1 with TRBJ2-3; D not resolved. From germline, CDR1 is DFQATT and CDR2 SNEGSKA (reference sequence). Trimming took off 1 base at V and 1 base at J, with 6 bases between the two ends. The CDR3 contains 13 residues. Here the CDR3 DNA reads TGCAGTGCTAGAGTACTGGGCACAGATACGCAGTATTTT. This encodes CSARVLGTDTQYF.